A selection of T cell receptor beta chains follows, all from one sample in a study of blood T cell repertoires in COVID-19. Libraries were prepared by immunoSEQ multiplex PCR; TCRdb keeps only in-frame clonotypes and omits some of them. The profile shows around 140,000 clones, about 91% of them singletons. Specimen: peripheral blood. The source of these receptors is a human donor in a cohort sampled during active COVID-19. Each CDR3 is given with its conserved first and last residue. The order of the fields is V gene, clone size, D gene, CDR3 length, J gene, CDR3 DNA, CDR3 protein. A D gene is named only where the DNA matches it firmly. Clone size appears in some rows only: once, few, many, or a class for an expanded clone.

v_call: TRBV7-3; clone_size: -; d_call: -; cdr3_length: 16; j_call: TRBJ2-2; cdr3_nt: TGTGCCAGCAGCTTGGGGGCAGGGAAGAACACCGGGGAGCTGTTTTTT; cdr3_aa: CASSLGAGKNTGELFF
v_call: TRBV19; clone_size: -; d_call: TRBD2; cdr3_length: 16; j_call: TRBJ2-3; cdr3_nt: TGTGCCAGTAGTAGATCCCTAGCGGGGGTAGCAGATACGCAGTATTTT; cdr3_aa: CASSRSLAGVADTQYF
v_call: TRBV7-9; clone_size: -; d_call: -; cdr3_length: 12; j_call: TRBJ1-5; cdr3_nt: TGTGCCAGCAGCTTAGATGCTTCCAGCCAGCATTTT; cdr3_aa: CASSLDASSQHF
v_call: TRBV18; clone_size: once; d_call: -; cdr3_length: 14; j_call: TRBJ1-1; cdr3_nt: TGTGCCAGCTCACCAGGGGAGGTAAACACTGAAGCTTTCTTT; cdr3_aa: CASSPGEVNTEAFF
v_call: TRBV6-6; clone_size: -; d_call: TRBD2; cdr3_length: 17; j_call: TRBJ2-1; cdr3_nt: TGTGCCAGCAGTCGACCGACTAGCGGGGGTTTCTACAATGAGCAGTTCTTC; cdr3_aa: CASSRPTSGGFYNEQFF
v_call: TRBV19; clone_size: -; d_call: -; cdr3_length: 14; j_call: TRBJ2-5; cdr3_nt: TGTGCCAGTAGCCAGCCTAGCCGGGGGGAGACCCAGTACTTC; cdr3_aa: CASSQPSRGETQYF
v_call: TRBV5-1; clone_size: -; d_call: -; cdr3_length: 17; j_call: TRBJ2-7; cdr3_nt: TGCGCCAGCAGCTTGGCCCCGACAGTCAGTATCTCCTACGAGCAGTACTTC; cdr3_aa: CASSLAPTVSISYEQYF
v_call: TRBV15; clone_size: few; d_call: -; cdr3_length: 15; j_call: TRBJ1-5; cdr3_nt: TGTGCCACCAGCAGAAGGGGAACCCCAGCCCAGCCCCAGCATTTT; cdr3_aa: CATSRRGTPAQPQHF
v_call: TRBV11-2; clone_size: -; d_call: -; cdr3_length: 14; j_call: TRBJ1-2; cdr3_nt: TGTGCCAGCAGCTTAAGGGGCAGGGGCTATGGCTACACCTTC; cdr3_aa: CASSLRGRGYGYTF
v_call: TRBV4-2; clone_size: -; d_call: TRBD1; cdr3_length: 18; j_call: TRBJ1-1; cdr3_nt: TGTGCCAGCAGCCAAGAGTTCGGGACAGGATCTATGAACACTGAAGCTTTCTTT; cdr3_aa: CASSQEFGTGSMNTEAFF
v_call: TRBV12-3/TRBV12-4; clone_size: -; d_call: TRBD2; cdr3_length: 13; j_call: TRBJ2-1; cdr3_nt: TGTGCCAGCAGTTCGGGACTAGCGGATGAGCAGTTCTTC; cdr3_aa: CASSSGLADEQFF
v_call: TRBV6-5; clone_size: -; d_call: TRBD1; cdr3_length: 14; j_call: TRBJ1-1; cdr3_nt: TGTGCCAGCGGCCGGGACAGGAGGAGCACTGAAGCTTTCTTT; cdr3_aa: CASGRDRRSTEAFF
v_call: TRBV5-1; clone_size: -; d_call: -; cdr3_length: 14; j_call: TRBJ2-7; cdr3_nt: TGCGCCAGCAGCTTGGATCAGGCCTCCTACGAGCAGTACTTC; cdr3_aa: CASSLDQASYEQYF
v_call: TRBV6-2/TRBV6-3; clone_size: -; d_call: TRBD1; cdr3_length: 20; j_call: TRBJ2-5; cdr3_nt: TGTGCCAGCAGTGCCAAATTCTCCGGGACAGGGTCTTCCAGTGGGGAGACCCAGTACTTC; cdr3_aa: CASSAKFSGTGSSSGETQYF
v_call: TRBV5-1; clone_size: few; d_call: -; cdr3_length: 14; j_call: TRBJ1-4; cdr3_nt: TGCGCCAGCAGCTTTCAGGGTAGTACTGAAAAACTGTTTTTT; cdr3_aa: CASSFQGSTEKLFF
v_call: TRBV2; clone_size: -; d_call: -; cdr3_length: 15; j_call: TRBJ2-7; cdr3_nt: TGTGCCAGCAGCCCCCAGGGTCCGGCTAGAGGCGAGCAGTACTTC; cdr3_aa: CASSPQGPARGEQYF
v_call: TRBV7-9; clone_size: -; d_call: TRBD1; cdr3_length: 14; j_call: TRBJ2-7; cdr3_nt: TGTGCCAGCAGCGCGGACAGGGCCGCCTACGAGCAGTACTTC; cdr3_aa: CASSADRAAYEQYF
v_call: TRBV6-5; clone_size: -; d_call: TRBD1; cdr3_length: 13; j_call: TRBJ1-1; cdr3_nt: TGTGCCAGCAGTTTCCGGGACAGGGAACCCGCTTTCTTT; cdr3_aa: CASSFRDREPAFF
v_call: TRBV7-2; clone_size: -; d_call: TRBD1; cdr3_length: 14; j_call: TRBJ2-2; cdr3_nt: TGTGCCAGCAGGCTAAACAGGGGAACCGGGGAGCTGTTTTTT; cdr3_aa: CASRLNRGTGELFF
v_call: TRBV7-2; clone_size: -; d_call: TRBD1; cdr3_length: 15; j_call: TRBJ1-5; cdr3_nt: TGTGCCAGCAGCTTAGAGGACAGGAGAAATCAGCCCCAGCATTTT; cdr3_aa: CASSLEDRRNQPQHF
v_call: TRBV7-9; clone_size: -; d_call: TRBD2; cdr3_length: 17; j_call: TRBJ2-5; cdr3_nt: TGTGCCAGCAGCCCGGACTCTAGCGGGCACTGGCGAGAGACCCAGTACTTC; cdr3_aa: CASSPDSSGHWRETQYF
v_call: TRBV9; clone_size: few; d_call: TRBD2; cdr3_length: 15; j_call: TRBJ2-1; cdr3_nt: TGTGCCAGCAGCCCCGCGGGGGGCTCGTACAATGAGCAGTTCTTC; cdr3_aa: CASSPAGGSYNEQFF
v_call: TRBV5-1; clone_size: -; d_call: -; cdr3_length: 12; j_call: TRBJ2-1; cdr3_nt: TGCGCCAGCAGCTTGGCATTTGATGAGCAGTTCTTC; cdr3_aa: CASSLAFDEQFF
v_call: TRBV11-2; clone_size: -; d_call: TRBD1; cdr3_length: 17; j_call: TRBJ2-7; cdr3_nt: TGTGCCAGCAGCTTAGCCCCGAGGGGGACAGGAGCCTACGAGCAGTACTTC; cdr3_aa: CASSLAPRGTGAYEQYF
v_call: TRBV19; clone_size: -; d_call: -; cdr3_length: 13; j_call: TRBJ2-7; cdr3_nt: TGTGCCAGTAGTAGGAGAGGAATTGACGAGCAGTACTTC; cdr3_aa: CASSRRGIDEQYF
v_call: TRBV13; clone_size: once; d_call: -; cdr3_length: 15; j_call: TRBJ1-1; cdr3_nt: TGTGCCAGCAGCTTCGAGGGGGGGCGCGGAACTGAAGCTTTCTTT; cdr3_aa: CASSFEGGRGTEAFF
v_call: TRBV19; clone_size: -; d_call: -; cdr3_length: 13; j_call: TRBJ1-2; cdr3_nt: TGTGCCAGTAGCGCAACAGGGAACTATGGCTACACCTTC; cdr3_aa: CASSATGNYGYTF
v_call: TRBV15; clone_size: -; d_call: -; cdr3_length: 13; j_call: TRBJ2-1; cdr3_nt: TGTGCCACCAGCAGAGACAGGGGGGATGAGCAGTTCTTC; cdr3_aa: CATSRDRGDEQFF
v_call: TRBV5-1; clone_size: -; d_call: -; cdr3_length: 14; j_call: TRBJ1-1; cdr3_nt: TGCGCCAGCAGCTTGGACAGGGAGGGGACTGAAGCTTTCTTT; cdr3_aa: CASSLDREGTEAFF